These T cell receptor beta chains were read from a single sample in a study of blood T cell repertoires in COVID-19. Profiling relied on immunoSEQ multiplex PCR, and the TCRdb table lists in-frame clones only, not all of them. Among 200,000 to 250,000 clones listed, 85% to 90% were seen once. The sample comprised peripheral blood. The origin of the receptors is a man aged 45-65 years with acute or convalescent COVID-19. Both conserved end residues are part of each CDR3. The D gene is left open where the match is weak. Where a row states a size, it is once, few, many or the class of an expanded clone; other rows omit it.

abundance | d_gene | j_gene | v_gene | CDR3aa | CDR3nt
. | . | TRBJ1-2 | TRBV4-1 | CASSQEGIPGGYTF | TGCGCCAGCAGCCAAGAGGGGATTCCGGGAGGCTACACCTTC
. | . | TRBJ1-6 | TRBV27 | CASSLEGSRNSPLHF | TGTGCCAGCAGTTTGGAGGGCTCTAGGAATTCACCCCTCCACTTT
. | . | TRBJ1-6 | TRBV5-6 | CASSLGYRDSPLHF | TGTGCCAGCAGCTTGGGGTACAGGGACTCACCCCTCCACTTT
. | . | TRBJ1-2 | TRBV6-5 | CASSYREGSYGYTF | TGTGCCAGCAGTTACCGTGAGGGTTCGTATGGCTACACCTTC
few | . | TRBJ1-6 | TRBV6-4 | CASSPSGTLASPLHF | TGTGCCAGCAGTCCATCCGGGACTCTGGCCTCACCCCTCCACTTT
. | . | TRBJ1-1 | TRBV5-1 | CASSLVPGRNTEAFF | TGCGCCAGCAGCTTGGTACCAGGAAGGAACACTGAAGCTTTCTTT
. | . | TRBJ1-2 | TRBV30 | CASRAGGISYTF | TGTGCCTCCCGAGCGGGAGGGATAAGCTACACCTTC
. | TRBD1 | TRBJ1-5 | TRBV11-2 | CASSPTGGFNQPQHF | TGTGCCAGCAGTCCGACAGGGGGCTTCAATCAGCCCCAGCATTTT
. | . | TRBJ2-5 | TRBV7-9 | CASSSPSGQRVQETQYF | TGTGCCAGCAGCTCCCCTAGCGGACAGAGAGTCCAAGAGACCCAGTACTTC
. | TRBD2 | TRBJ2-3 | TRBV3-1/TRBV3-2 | CASSPHLTASGGPDTQYF | TGTGCCAGCAGCCCCCATTTGACGGCTAGCGGGGGACCAGATACGCAGTATTTT
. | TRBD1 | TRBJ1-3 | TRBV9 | CASSAAGTASSGNTIYF | TGTGCCAGCAGCGCTGCCGGGACAGCCAGCTCTGGAAACACCATATATTTT
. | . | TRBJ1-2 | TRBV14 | CASSQDRQLYGYTF | TGTGCCAGCAGCCAAGACCGACAGCTCTATGGCTACACCTTC
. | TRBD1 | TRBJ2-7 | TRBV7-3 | CASSYDRAGEQYF | TGTGCCAGCAGCTATGACAGGGCTGGCGAGCAGTACTTC
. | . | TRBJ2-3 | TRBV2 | CANSNSGTPDTQYF | TGTGCCAACTCAAACTCCGGGACACCAGATACGCAGTATTTT
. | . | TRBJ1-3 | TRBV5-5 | CASRTDRLSGNTIYF | TGTGCCAGCAGAACAGACAGACTCTCTGGAAACACCATATATTTT
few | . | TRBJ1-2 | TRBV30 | CAWSREGLHHLYGYTF | TGTGCCTGGAGTAGGGAGGGGCTCCATCACCTCTATGGCTACACCTTC
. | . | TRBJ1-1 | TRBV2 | CASRGLGYTEAFF | TGTGCCAGCAGGGGGCTGGGATACACTGAAGCTTTCTTT
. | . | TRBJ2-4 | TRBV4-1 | CASSLRDSLAKNIQYF | TGCGCCAGCAGCTTGCGGGACAGCCTAGCCAAAAACATTCAGTACTTC
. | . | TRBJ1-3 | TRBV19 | CASSISARQTGNTIYF | TGTGCCAGTAGTATATCCGCACGACAAACTGGAAACACCATATATTTT
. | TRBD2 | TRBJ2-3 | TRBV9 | CASSVLAGRDTQYF | TGTGCCAGCAGCGTCCTAGCGGGGAGAGATACGCAGTATTTT
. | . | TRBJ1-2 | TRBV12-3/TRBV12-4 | CASNSGVGGYTF | TGTGCCAGCAATTCAGGGGTGGGCGGCTACACCTTC
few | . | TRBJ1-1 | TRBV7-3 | CASREQPNTEAFF | TGTGCCAGCAGGGAACAGCCGAACACTGAAGCTTTCTTT
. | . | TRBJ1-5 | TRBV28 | CASSMGRGLAPQHF | TGTGCCAGCAGCATGGGCAGGGGCTTGGCGCCCCAGCATTTT
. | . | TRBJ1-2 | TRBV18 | CASSPGMVRGNGSEDGYTF | TGTGCCAGCTCACCAGGAATGGTGCGGGGGAATGGTTCGGAAGACGGCTACACCTTC
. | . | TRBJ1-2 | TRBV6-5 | CASSYGQVYGYTF | TGTGCCAGCAGTTACGGGCAGGTCTATGGCTACACCTTC
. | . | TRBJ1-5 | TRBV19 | CASTMEGRGKPQHF | TGTGCCAGTACCATGGAAGGGAGGGGAAAGCCCCAGCATTTT
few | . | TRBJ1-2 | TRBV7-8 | CASSPRDILNYGYTF | TGTGCCAGCAGCCCGAGGGACATCCTTAACTATGGCTACACCTTC
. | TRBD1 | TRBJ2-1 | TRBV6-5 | CASSSGQNNEQFF | TGTGCCAGCAGTTCGGGACAGAACAATGAGCAGTTCTTC
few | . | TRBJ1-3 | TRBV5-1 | CASSSGAWGNTIYF | TGCGCCAGCAGCTCAGGGGCGTGGGGAAACACCATATATTTT
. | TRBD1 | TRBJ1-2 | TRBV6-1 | CASSEGTGNYGYTF | TGTGCCAGCAGTGAGGGGACAGGGAACTATGGCTACACCTTC
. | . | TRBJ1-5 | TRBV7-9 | CASSLSGPQHF | TGTGCCAGCAGCTTGTCGGGGCCCCAGCATTTT
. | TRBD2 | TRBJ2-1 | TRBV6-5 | CASSSPGLRKFF | TGTGCCAGCAGTTCCCCGGGACTAAGAAAGTTCTTC
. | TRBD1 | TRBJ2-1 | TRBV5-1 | CASSIPTGEDEQFF | TGCGCCAGCAGCATTCCGACAGGGGAGGATGAGCAGTTCTTC
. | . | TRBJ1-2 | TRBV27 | CASSTRRHGGYTF | TGTGCCAGCAGCACCCGAAGACATGGTGGCTACACCTTC
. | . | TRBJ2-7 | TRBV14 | CASSRSRGEQYF | TGTGCCAGCAGCCGATCAAGGGGGGAGCAGTACTTC
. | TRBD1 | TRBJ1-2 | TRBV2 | CASRADGTGKGGGYTF | TGTGCCAGCAGGGCCGATGGGACAGGGAAAGGGGGCGGCTACACCTTC
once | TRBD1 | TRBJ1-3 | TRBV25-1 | CASSLGGTGSGNTIYF | TGTGCCAGCAGCCTAGGAGGGACAGGGTCTGGAAACACCATATATTTT
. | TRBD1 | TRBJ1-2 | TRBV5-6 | CASSITDRARSGYTF | TGTGCCAGCAGCATAACCGACAGGGCTAGGAGTGGCTACACCTTC
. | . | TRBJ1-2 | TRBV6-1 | CASSEAGDFNSGYTF | TGTGCCAGCAGTGAAGCGGGTGACTTTAACTCTGGCTACACCTTC
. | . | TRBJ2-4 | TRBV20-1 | CSASMGLAKNIQYF | TGCAGTGCTAGTATGGGCCTAGCCAAAAACATTCAGTACTTC
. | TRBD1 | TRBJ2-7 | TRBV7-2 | CASSFRQGYEQYF | TGTGCCAGCAGCTTTCGACAGGGCTACGAGCAGTACTTC